The TCR beta chain under discussion was sequenced for a study of T cells after yellow fever vaccination. The length of the CDR3 is 13 residues. Germline-derived CDR1 and CDR2 are MNHEY and SMNVEV (reference sequence). The V gene lost 2 bases and the J gene lost 8 bases, with 12 bases spanning the gap. A 5'RACE template-switching step, the method used to make TCR cDNA, added a universal primer site and UMIs. A single record per CDR3 protein comes from TCRdb applying MiXCR to the 5' RACE reads. The sample has about 300,000 distinct CDR3 sequences, 6.8% seen once. The specimen comprised PBMCs, sampled about 49 days after the first yellow fever vaccination. The sequence came from a man between 18 and 35 years old who received the YFV17D yellow fever vaccine. V is TRBV27 and J is TRBJ1-2; D might be TRBD1 (5 bases). This chain's CDR3 is CASSLRGQMGYTF. The CDR3 coding sequence is TGTGCCAGCAGTTTAAGGGGCCAAATGGGCTACACCTTC.